This T cell receptor (beta chain) was documented in a study of CD8+ T cells in alopecia areata. Study-level points and caveats: More clonal than normal scalp was lesional scalp, particularly alopecia totalis/universalis.

The treatment: oral pan-JAK inhibitor, 5-10 mg twice daily. Sequencing relied on a cDNA template that was reverse transcribed from extracted RNA. The repertoire was sequenced with immunoSEQ multiplex PCR; TCRdb's copy has only in-frame clones and lacks some. The table lists about 270,000 clones, 50% to 75% of them singletons, with about 0.9% in the top ten. The CDR3 contains 12 residues. Germline V gene data show CDR1 as SQVTM and CDR2 as ANQGSEA. V lost 6 bases to trimming and J lost 4 bases, with 10 bases between them. Regarding this clone: The antigen is undetermined.

The chain combines TRBV29-1 with TRBJ1-3; no firm D call. The TCR comes from a human donor with alopecia areata. The specimen comprised CD4+ T cells sorted from blood, sampled around week 54, from a patient treated with tofacitinib. The CDR3 loop reads CSVSPVGNTIYF. Written as DNA, the CDR3 is TGCAGCGTCTCACCGGTAGGAAACACCATATATTTT.